A single sample is the source of the 31 T cell receptor beta chains below, sequenced in a study of regulatory T cells in long-lasting Graves disease. Documented time point: newly diagnosed GD, antithyroid drugs for less than 3 months. RNA extracted from PBMCs served as the sequencing template. CDR3 regions were amplified by Arm-PCR using iRepertoire HTBI primers to build TCR beta libraries. Via MiXCR, TCRdb re-called the multiplex PCR reads, giving one row per CDR3 protein. The table lists approximately 560,000 distinct CDR3 sequences, about 16% of them singletons. Another study also made use of these data, one on T cells in Graves' hyperthyroidism and ophthalmopathy.

Sequences were derived from peripheral blood mononuclear cells (PBMCs), sampled at new diagnosis, from a patient treated with antithyroid drugs. Receptor source: a man younger than 35 with Graves disease.

J is TRBJ2-7 and V is TRBV5-6; 8 bases line up with TRBD1. V lost 3 bases to trimming and J lost 4 bases; unmatched junction nucleotides: 9. CDR1 and CDR2 from the germline V gene are SGHDT and YYEEEE. The CDR3 is 15 residues long. The CDR3 region has the DNA TGTGCCAGCAGCTACACCGGGACAGGCCTATACGAGCAGTACTTC. Translated: CASSYTGTGLYEQYF.

This clonotype came up many times. The CDR3 protein is CASSGRQRAYEQYF. The CDR3 DNA is TGTGCCAGCAGCGGCCGACAGAGAGCCTACGAGCAGTACTTC. The chain is built from TRBV11-2 and TRBJ2-7, with D possibly being TRBD1 (5 bases). The CDR3 consists of 14 residues. Germline CDR1 SGHAT, CDR2 FQNNGV. Trimming removed 5 bases at V and 2 bases at J, with 13 bases between.

In this sample, this clonotype turned up many times. The chain has TRBV27 and TRBJ2-3; TRBD2 matches 15 bases. The length of the CDR3 is 19 residues. With V trimmed by 2 bases and J by 0 bases, 6 bases remained unmatched. Germline V gives CDR1 MNHEY, CDR2 SMNVEV (reference sequence). The CDR3: CASSLPPGLAGGSTDTQYF. DNA for the CDR3: TGTGCCAGCAGTTTACCTCCGGGACTAGCGGGAGGTAGCACAGATACGCAGTATTTT.

In this sample, this clonotype turned up a few times. The genes are TRBV30 and TRBJ2-3; 10 bases are a match to TRBD2. The germline V gene has CDR1 GTSNPN and CDR2 SVGIG (reference sequence). After removal of 4 bases from V and 2 bases from J, the junction contained 9 bases not matched to a gene. This CDR3 has 16 amino acids. Here the CDR3 reads CAWTSGRAGVTDTQYF. DNA for the CDR3: TGTGCCTGGACCAGCGGGAGGGCCGGGGTCACAGATACGCAGTATTTT.

This clonotype was seen at least ten times. The genes are TRBV20-1 and TRBJ2-7; TRBD2 aligns across 10 bases. This CDR3 has 13 residues. CDR1 and CDR2 from the germline V gene are DFQATT and SNEGSKA (reference sequence). Trimming at V came to 7 bases and at J to 5 bases, leaving 8 bases not matched to a gene. For the CDR3, the DNA is TGCAGTGGAGACCTAGCGGGAGTCAACGAGCAGTACTTC. It is translated as CSGDLAGVNEQYF.

The table lists this clonotype with a few counts. The chain is built from TRBV12-3 or TRBV12-4 and TRBJ1-2, with a weak D call TRBD1 (5 bases). The CDR3 extends over 16 amino acids. Trimming stripped 1 base from V and 7 bases from J, with 19 bases between. CDR3 DNA sequence: TGTGCCAGCAGTTTAGATCTTAGGACACTCAAAGGTGGCTACACCTTC. As protein: CASSLDLRTLKGGYTF.

This clonotype was picked up a small number of times. The CDR3 loop is CASSLEGLAVSYNEQFF. The CDR3 nucleotides read TGTGCCAGCAGTTTAGAGGGACTAGCGGTCTCCTACAATGAGCAGTTCTTC. The chain combines TRBV28 with TRBJ2-1; 11 positions agree with TRBD2. The germline V gene has CDR1 MDHEN and CDR2 SYDVKM. Trimming took 2 bases from V and 0 from J; bases not matched to a gene: 3. CDR3 length equals 17 residues.

The J gene is TRBJ1-1, the V gene TRBV19; D not certain. Between the trimmed V and J ends, which lost 1 base and 1 base, there was a span of 10 bases. The CDR3 extends over 15 amino acids. Germline lookup yields CDR1 LNHDA and CDR2 SQIVND (reference sequence). The CDR3 is CASSIGGWPNTEAFF. DNA of the CDR3: TGTGCCAGTAGTATAGGTGGGTGGCCGAACACTGAAGCTTTCTTT.

In this sample, this clonotype turned up many times. The chain is built from TRBV20-1 and TRBJ2-7; D tentatively reads TRBD1 or TRBD2 (5 bases each). Germline V lookup: CDR1 DFQATT, CDR2 SNEGSKA (reference sequence). The CDR3 covers 18 residues. V lost 7 bases and J 3 bases, leaving 31 bases between the germline ends. The CDR3 DNA is TGCAGTGTCGAGGGCTCCGTTATTGGGGACGGACGTTACTACGAGCAGTACTTC. It is translated as CSVEGSVIGDGRYYEQYF.

This clonotype was seen repeatedly, ten times or more. The rearrangement links TRBV24-1 to TRBJ2-5, with TRBD2 identical over 13 bases. The germline CDR1 and CDR2 sequences are KGHDR and SFDVKD. V dropped 6 bases and J dropped 4; count of bases not matched to a gene: 10. The CDR3 consists of 17 residues. The CDR3 region is CATSPGTSGKGGETQYF. CDR3 coding DNA: TGTGCCACCAGTCCAGGGACTAGCGGGAAAGGGGGAGAGACCCAGTACTTC.

This clonotype was counted between two and nine times. This chain links TRBV11-3 with TRBJ2-1, with TRBD1 matching over 7 bases. The V gene's germline CDR1 is SGHNT and CDR2 YENEEA. The J segment lost 5 bases and the V segment lost 5 bases, leaving 3 bases of the junction unmatched. The CDR3 has 13 amino acids. CDR3 DNA sequence: TGTGCCAGCAGCAAAGGGACAGACAATGAGCAGTTCTTC. Translating gives CASSKGTDNEQFF.

The rearrangement joins TRBV20-1 to TRBJ2-1, with 8 bases matching TRBD2. CDR1 is DFQATT and CDR2 is SNEGSKA in the germline V gene (reference sequence). V lost 0 bases, J lost 3 bases, and 7 bases stayed unmatched. The CDR3 covers 16 residues. The CDR3 DNA is TGCAGTGCTAGAGATGTGAGCGGGAGTTACTACAATGAGCAGTTCTTC. Translated: CSARDVSGSYYNEQFF.

There are a few counts of this clonotype. V is TRBV7-2 and J is TRBJ1-4; no definite D call. Germline values: CDR1 SGHTA, CDR2 FQGNSA. The CDR3 loop spans 16 amino acids. Trimming pared 1 base from V and 8 bases from J, leaving 17 bases between. The CDR3 nucleotides read TGTGCCAGCAGCTTAGTTTCAATGCCCCCTGGAGAAAAACTGTTTTTT. Amino acids: CASSLVSMPPGEKLFF.

As DNA, the CDR3 is TGTGCCAGCAGCTCGCGGGGGACTAGCGGGTCCACCGGGGAGCTGTTTTTT. Amino acids: CASSSRGTSGSTGELFF. This chain links TRBV9 with TRBJ2-2; 12 bases are a match to TRBD2. V dropped 4 bases and J dropped 4; count of bases not matched to a gene: 8. This CDR3 has 17 residues. Germline CDR1 is SGDLS and CDR2 is YYNGEE.

This clonotype was seen more than once but under ten times. CDR3 protein: CASSSTGRFYEQYF. The DNA for the CDR3 is TGCGCCAGCAGCTCGACAGGGAGATTCTACGAGCAGTACTTC. The chain is built from TRBV5-1 and TRBJ2-7; 7 bases line up with TRBD1. The junction had 6 bases not matched to a gene; V was cut back by 3 bases and J by 3 bases. CDR3 length: 14 amino acids. The germline V gene has CDR1 SGHRS and CDR2 YFSETQ.

This clonotype appeared many times. The gene calls are TRBV29-1 and TRBJ1-2; no clear D. The CDR3 is made up of 12 amino acids. Germline CDR1 SQVTM, CDR2 ANQGSEA. Trimming cost V 4 bases and J 4 bases, with 10 bases left between them. CDR3 residues: CSVAANRYGYTF. The CDR3 bases are TGCAGCGTTGCAGCGAATCGCTATGGCTACACCTTC. The entire variable domain, with the rest obtained from reference TRBV29-1 and TRBJ1-2, is as follows: SAVISQKPSRDICQRGTSLTIQCQVDSQVTMMFWYRQQPGQSLTLIATANQGSEATYESGFVIDKFPISRPNLTFSTLTVSNMSPEDSSIYLCSVAANRYGYTFGSGTRLTVV.

The rearrangement links TRBV7-9 to TRBJ2-2; 11 positions match TRBD2. Germline V gene sequence: CDR1 SEHNR, CDR2 FQNEAQ (reference sequence). With 5 bases clipped from V and 5 bases from J, the junction kept 19 bases outside the gene matches. The CDR3 loop spans 20 amino acids. This chain's CDR3 is CASSPPAGLLAGAGTGELFF. The CDR3 DNA reads TGTGCCAGCAGCCCCCCGGCAGGTCTACTAGCGGGAGCGGGTACCGGGGAGCTGTTTTTT.

This clonotype was counted between two and nine times. V gene TRBV29-1 combines with J gene TRBJ2-7, with 7 positions matching TRBD2. CDR3 size: 13 residues. Per germline, CDR1 SQVTM and CDR2 ANQGSEA. V trimming: 6 bases; J trimming: 5 bases; junction bases outside the gene matches: 10. Here the CDR3 DNA reads TGCAGCGTCCGCCGGGGGGACGCCCACGAGCAGTACTTC. Protein product: CSVRRGDAHEQYF.

The CDR3 loop is CASSFSGPPLLYEQYF. DNA for the CDR3: TGTGCCAGCAGTTTCTCGGGACCGCCGCTCTTATACGAGCAGTACTTC. V usage is TRBV27 and J usage is TRBJ2-7; D could derive from TRBD1 or TRBD2 (5 bases each). The CDR3 is 16 residues long. The germline gives CDR1 MNHEY, CDR2 SMNVEV (reference sequence). Trimming stripped 3 bases from V and 4 bases from J, with 19 bases between.

This chain's CDR3 is CSARETTGSYEQYF. CDR3 coding DNA: TGCAGTGCTAGAGAAACGACAGGTTCCTACGAGCAGTACTTC. The chain has TRBV20-1 and TRBJ2-7, with D possibly TRBD1 on 6 matching bases. The germline V gene encodes CDR1 DFQATT and CDR2 SNEGSKA (reference sequence). This CDR3 is 14 amino acids long. Trimming left V 0 bases short and J 1 base short, with 10 bases between.

The chain combines TRBV5-1 with TRBJ2-7; D possibly corresponds to TRBD1 (5 bases). V shed 1 base and J shed 0 bases, with 14 bases lying between them. Germline CDR1 reads SGHRS; CDR2 reads YFSETQ. CDR3 length: 16 amino acids. CDR3 DNA: TGCGCCAGCAGCTTGCCGCGACAAGACAGCTCCTACGAGCAGTACTTC. Translating it yields CASSLPRQDSSYEQYF.

A word on this clonotype: This may be a read error: a much more frequent sequence differs by one nucleotide. The genes are TRBV20-1 and TRBJ2-2; D may be TRBD1 (5 bases). The V and J ends lost 6 bases and 4 bases respectively, with 18 bases between them. Germline V gene data show CDR1 as DFQATT and CDR2 as SNEGSKA (reference sequence). The CDR3 consists of 15 residues. The DNA for the CDR3 is TGCAGTGCGGACGCTCAGGGTGAGAGCACCGGGGAGCTGTTTTTT. Translation: CSADAQGESTGELFF.

This clonotype showed up many times. V gene TRBV11-2 combines with J gene TRBJ2-7; 7 nucleotides align to TRBD2. V trimming: 5 bases; J trimming: 10 bases; junction bases outside the gene matches: 8. CDR3 length equals 12 residues. CDR1 and CDR2 (germline): SGHAT, FQNNGV. Here the CDR3 reads CASSQPGLPQYF. CDR3 sequence (DNA): TGTGCCAGCAGCCAGCCGGGACTACCTCAGTACTTC.

The rearrangement joins TRBV14 to TRBJ2-1; D is perhaps TRBD1 or TRBD2 (5 bases each). The germline CDR1 and CDR2 sequences are SGHDN and FVKESK. The CDR3 has 16 amino acids. V was cut by 0 bases and J by 4 bases, with 13 bases left in between. CDR3 sequence reads: CASSQDDGTQYNEQFF. CDR3 bases: TGTGCCAGCAGCCAAGATGACGGGACGCAATACAATGAGCAGTTCTTC. Filled out from reference TRBV14 and TRBJ2-1, the complete variable domain reads EAGVTQFPSHSVIEKGQTVTLRCDPISGHDNLYWYRRVMGKEIKFLLHFVKESKQDESGMPNNRFLAERTGGTYSTLKVQPAELEDSGVYFCASSQDDGTQYNEQFFGPGTRLTVL.

Many counts were recorded for this clonotype. For the CDR3, the DNA is TGTGCCAGCAGCAAGGGCGCAGATACGCAGTATTTT. It is translated as CASSKGADTQYF. The rearrangement joins TRBV7-9 to TRBJ2-3, with D uncertain. This CDR3 is built from 12 residues. CDR1 and CDR2 from the germline V gene are SEHNR and FQNEAQ (reference sequence). With 5 bases removed from V and 4 bases from J, the gap between germline ends came to 7 bases.

This chain joins TRBV19 and TRBJ2-3; 9 nucleotides match TRBD2. CDR1 is LNHDA and CDR2 is SQIVND in the germline V gene (reference sequence). Germline trimming cut 8 bases from V and 4 bases from J; bases unmatched to any gene: 7. The CDR3 loop spans 14 amino acids. The CDR3 region is CASGPGLAPDTQYF. As DNA, the CDR3 is TGTGCCAGTGGACCGGGACTAGCCCCAGATACGCAGTATTTT.

This clonotype was seen many times. The J gene is TRBJ2-7, the V gene TRBV6-5; the match to TRBD1 covers 7 bases. CDR3 length equals 15 residues. V lost 2 bases to trimming and J lost 6 bases; unmatched junction nucleotides: 10. The germline gives CDR1 MNHEY, CDR2 SVGAGI. This CDR3 reads CASSYPGTAPGEQYF. The CDR3 region has the DNA TGTGCCAGCAGTTACCCCGGGACAGCCCCAGGCGAGCAGTACTTC.

This clonotype was counted between two and nine times. The J gene is TRBJ2-7, the V gene TRBV15, with a tentative D call TRBD1 (6 bases). Germline CDR1 reads LNHNV; CDR2 reads YYDKDF (reference sequence). V gave up 1 base and J gave up 4 bases, with 8 bases separating them. The CDR3 totals 13 residues. The CDR3 DNA follows: TGTGCCACCAGCAGAGTGGGGGCTTACGAGCAGTACTTC. It encodes CATSRVGAYEQYF.

This clonotype was recorded at least ten times. This chain links TRBV20-1 with TRBJ2-5, with 7 positions matching TRBD1. In germline, CDR1 is DFQATT, CDR2 SNEGSKA (reference sequence). CDR3 length: 16 residues. J gave up 1 base and V 6 bases, and 14 bases lay outside the gene matches. CDR3 nucleotides: TGCAGTGCGGCCAAACCCGGGACAGCGAGCCAAGAGACCCAGTACTTC. This gives the protein CSAAKPGTASQETQYF.

This clonotype was seen ten or more times. This chain links TRBV20-1 with TRBJ1-1; D unresolved. The V gene's germline CDR1 is DFQATT and CDR2 SNEGSKA (reference sequence). Deletions cut 0 bases from V and 1 base from J, with 9 bases between. The CDR3 contains 14 residues. DNA of the CDR3: TGCAGTGCTAGAGATCCCAGATGGAACACTGAAGCTTTCTTT. Its protein product is CSARDPRWNTEAFF.

This clonotype has a count of ten or more. The chain carries TRBV7-9 and TRBJ2-7; no clear D gene. CDR1 is SEHNR and CDR2 is FQNEAQ in the germline V gene (reference sequence). The CDR3 loop spans 12 amino acids. Trimming cost V 5 bases and J 6 bases, with 11 bases left between them. The CDR3 reads CASSATVVEQYF. The CDR3 DNA reads as TGTGCCAGCAGCGCAACCGTCGTCGAGCAGTACTTC.